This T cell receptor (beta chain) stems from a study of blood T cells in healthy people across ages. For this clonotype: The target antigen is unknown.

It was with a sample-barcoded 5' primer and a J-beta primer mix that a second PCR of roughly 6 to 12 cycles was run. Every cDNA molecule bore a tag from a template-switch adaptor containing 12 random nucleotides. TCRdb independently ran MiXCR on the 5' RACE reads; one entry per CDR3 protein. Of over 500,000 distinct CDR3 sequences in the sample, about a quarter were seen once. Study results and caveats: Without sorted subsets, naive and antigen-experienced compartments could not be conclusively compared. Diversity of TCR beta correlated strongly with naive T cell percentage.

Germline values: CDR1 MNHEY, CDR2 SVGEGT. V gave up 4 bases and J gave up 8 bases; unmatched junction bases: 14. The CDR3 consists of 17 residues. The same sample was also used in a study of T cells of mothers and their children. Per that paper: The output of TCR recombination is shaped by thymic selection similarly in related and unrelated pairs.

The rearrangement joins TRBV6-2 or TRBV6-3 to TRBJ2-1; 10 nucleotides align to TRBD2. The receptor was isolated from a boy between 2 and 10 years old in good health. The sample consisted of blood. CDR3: CASSFQRGGLMSDEQFF. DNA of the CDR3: TGTGCCAGCAGTTTTCAGCGGGGGGGCCTTATGTCTGATGAGCAGTTCTTC.